This T cell receptor beta chain was profiled in a study of blood T cell repertoires in COVID-19. On the study more broadly: The analysed material was cDNA or gDNA that came from T cells, B-cell-depleted T cells, or PBMCs.

The CDR3 spans 17 residues. Germline V CDR1 and CDR2: GTSNPN, SVGIG (reference sequence). V lost 0 bases, J lost 9 bases, and 9 bases stayed unmatched. This clone has just one count. TCRdb's copy holds only in-frame clones and misses some; the assay was immunoSEQ multiplex PCR. The data contain around 460,000 clones, over 85% of them seen just once; the ten biggest clones take up 0.65% to 1%. Seattle patients were enrolled while actively infected and followed longitudinally. Input material: peripheral blood. This sequence joins TRBV30 and TRBJ2-1, with TRBD2 matching 15 bases. This receptor was taken from a man aged 18-30 years with COVID-19, enrolled during active disease. This CDR3 is CAWSVPGLAGGPFEQFF. The CDR3, as DNA: TGTGCCTGGAGTGTACCAGGACTAGCGGGAGGGCCGTTTGAGCAGTTCTTC.